The 9 T cell receptor beta chains listed next were all sequenced from one sample in a study of blood T cell repertoires in COVID-19. Assay used: immunoSEQ multiplex PCR; TCRdb lists only in-frame clones, some missing. In the table there are about 66,000 clones, roughly 80% of which are singletons. Sequencing was carried out using peripheral blood. The receptors were sampled from a man between 60 and 70 years old with acute or convalescent COVID-19.

V gene TRBV30 combines with J gene TRBJ2-7; D possibly corresponds to TRBD1 (6 bases). Trimming shortened V by 7 bases and J by 2 bases, and 12 bases separated the two germline ends. This CDR3 spans 12 amino acids. The V gene's germline CDR1 is GTSNPN and CDR2 SVGIG (reference sequence). The CDR3 bases are TGTGCCTCCCAGGGGCAGGCCTACGAGCAGTACTTC. It codes for CASQGQAYEQYF.

The chain combines TRBV30 with TRBJ2-3; 8 nucleotides align to TRBD1. The CDR3 runs to 15 residues. Germline CDR1 GTSNPN, CDR2 SVGIG (reference sequence). Losses at the gene ends were 0 bases for V and 3 bases for J; bases not matched to a gene: 5. CDR3 sequence: CAWSVQGAITDTQYF. DNA for the CDR3: TGTGCCTGGAGTGTTCAGGGGGCGATTACAGATACGCAGTATTTT.

This chain uses TRBV6-6 with TRBJ1-1; D gene uncertain. V lost 0 bases, J lost 3 bases, and 5 bases lay in between. This CDR3 region has 13 residues. CDR1 is MNHNY and CDR2 is SVGAGI in the germline V gene (reference sequence). The DNA for the CDR3 is TGTGCCAGCAGTTACTCCCGAGACACTGAAGCTTTCTTT. Translated: CASSYSRDTEAFF.

The gene calls are TRBV9 and TRBJ1-5; D might be TRBD1 (6 bases). The CDR3 is 15 amino acids. V was shortened by 3 bases and J by 3 bases, with 13 bases between the two germline ends. Germline V gene sequence: CDR1 SGDLS, CDR2 YYNGEE. The CDR3 DNA sequence: TGTGCCAGCAGCGCGGCGGGGGCCCCCAATCAGCCCCAGCATTTT. Its translation: CASSAAGAPNQPQHF.

V usage is TRBV29-1 and J usage is TRBJ1-1, with unresolved D. Trimming stripped 4 bases from V and 6 bases from J, with 15 bases between. This CDR3 region has 13 residues. Germline assignment: CDR1 SQVTM and CDR2 ANQGSEA. CDR3 sequence: CSVGKGLGAEAFF. CDR3 sequence (DNA): TGCAGCGTTGGTAAAGGCTTGGGCGCTGAAGCTTTCTTT. Based on the CDR3 plus reference TRBV29-1 and TRBJ1-1, the full variable domain is SAVISQKPSRDICQRGTSLTIQCQVDSQVTMMFWYRQQPGQSLTLIATANQGSEATYESGFVIDKFPISRPNLTFSTLTVSNMSPEDSSIYLCSVGKGLGAEAFFGQGTRLTVV.

The V call is TRBV10-2, the J call TRBJ2-3, with D maybe TRBD2 (6 bases). The CDR3 contains 15 residues. From germline, CDR1 is WSHSY and CDR2 SAAADI. The V end lost 4 bases, the J end lost 0 bases, and 11 bases lay between the germline ends. The CDR3 loop is CASSGLAASTDTQYF. In DNA, the CDR3 is TGCGCCAGCAGTGGGTTAGCGGCTAGCACAGATACGCAGTATTTT.

The rearrangement links TRBV7-8 to TRBJ2-5; 7 positions agree with TRBD1. V shed 3 bases, J shed 0 bases, and the junction held 1 base outside the gene matches. This CDR3 region has 14 residues. Looked up from germline, CDR1 is SGHVS and CDR2 is FQNEAQ. CDR3 residues: CASSLGQHQETQYF. CDR3 nucleotide sequence: TGTGCCAGCAGCTTGGGACAGCACCAAGAGACCCAGTACTTC.

V is TRBV5-4 and J is TRBJ1-6; D possibly corresponds to TRBD1 (5 bases). Per germline, CDR1 SGHNT and CDR2 YYREEE (reference sequence). V shed 2 bases and J shed 7 bases, with 7 bases lying between them. The CDR3 runs 13 residues. The CDR3 coding sequence is TGTGCCAGCAGCTTCCCAGGGAATTCACCCCTCCACTTT. It encodes CASSFPGNSPLHF.

This chain links TRBV7-9 with TRBJ1-1; the D is unclear. CDR1 is SEHNR and CDR2 is FQNEAQ in the germline V gene (reference sequence). Trimming cost V 3 bases and J 7 bases, with 9 bases left between them. The CDR3 has 12 amino acids. CDR3 DNA sequence: TGTGCCAGCAGCTTTAACAGCAATGAAGCTTTCTTT. This sequence encodes CASSFNSNEAFF.